This TCR beta chain originates from a study of OX40 agonist ivuxolimab in advanced cancers. The study in broad terms: Ivuxolimab was a fully human IgG2 agonistic monoclonal antibody targeting the costimulatory receptor OX40 (CD134). Intravenous ivuxolimab was administered to patients every 2 weeks at six dose levels: 0.01, 0.1, 0.3, 1.5, 3 and 10 mg/kg. Of the 50 to 55 dose-escalation patients, hepatocellular carcinoma was present in about 20, melanoma in approximately 15, renal cell carcinoma in 9 and head and neck cancer in 9. In the dose-escalation cohort, 82.7% of patients were male, and the mean age was roughly 60 years, with a range of roughly 20 to 79. Prior anti-PD-1, anti-PD-L1 or anti-CTLA-4 therapy was permitted, and checkpoint inhibitors had been received by roughly two fifths of dose-escalation patients. Partial responses occurred in three dose-escalation patients, of whom one had hepatocellular carcinoma and two had cutaneous melanoma. Peripheral TCRbeta sequencing was intended to test whether TCR sequence diversity was altered and clonal T-cell expansion was caused by ivuxolimab. The paper describes the monotherapy dose-escalation part (N ≈ 50 patients) of the phase I trial of ivuxolimab. The paper's findings and limits, for the study overall: In the 0.1-3.0 mg/kg groups, partial responders had among the lowest normalized peripheral clonal expansion, particularly in CD8+ T cells. At doses from 0.1 to 3.0 mg/kg, clonal expansion was seen in both CD4+ and CD8+ blood T cells between baseline and week 6. After ivuxolimab, more expanded clones were found on average in CD8+ T cells than in CD4+ T cells. Antigen specificity was not determined for the clonally expanded peripheral T cells. Low levels of normalized T-cell clonal expansion were also seen in some nonresponding patients.

Genomic DNA was isolated from the sorted cells so that the TCRbeta CDR3 region could be sequenced. The immunoSEQ Assay was used for sequencing of TCRbeta CDR3 regions. Drawn from immuneACCESS, this table holds only the in-frame rearrangements with V and J called that TCRdb kept. Clones are partly lost; checked studies trace under half to an unresolved V gene and leave the rest unexplained. This sample lists approximately 60,000 clones; roughly 80% were detected once. The ten most abundant clones make up 2.8% of the sample. The trial excluded patients who had a history of autoimmune disease or were on systemic immunosuppression. In every dose cohort, peripheral blood was drawn for TCR sequencing at baseline, cycle 4 day 1, and cycle 7 day 1. Samples came from an open-label, multicenter, first-in-human phase I dose-escalation trial of ivuxolimab. Adults with locally advanced or metastatic melanoma, renal cell carcinoma, hepatocellular carcinoma or head and neck squamous cell carcinoma were enrolled in the trial. Before TCR sequencing, CD4+ T cells and CD8+ T cells from peripheral blood were sorted into separate populations.

This clone was counted only a few times. Its antigen has not been determined. Base qualities are missing; no much larger clone stands one base away. The material sequenced was CD4+ or CD8+ T cells sorted from blood, taken in a trial of the OX40 agonist ivuxolimab. The receptor's source is an adult with an advanced solid tumor such as melanoma, head and neck, liver or kidney cancer.

The CDR3 sequence is CASSFEGAGEQFF. The DNA is TGCGCCAGCAGCTTCGAGGGGGCGGGTGAGCAGTTCTTC. Recombination joined TRBV5-1 with TRBJ2-1; 7 central nucleotides agree with TRBD1. V ends up 2 bases short and J 9 bases short, with an unmatched junction base count of 5. Taken from cysteine to phenylalanine, the CDR3 has 13 residues. Only the CDR3 DNA stays, 39 bases, in frame from base 1. As encoded in the germline V gene, CDR1 is SGHRS while CDR2 is YFSETQ.